Given below is one T cell receptor (beta chain) in context. This clone was detected only once. The clone's antigen remains unknown. Qualities for individual bases were not recorded, and no much larger clone is one base off. The CDR3 numbers 11 residues from cysteine through phenylalanine. Only the CDR3 DNA is retained, 33 bases long and in frame from the first base. From a lookup of the germline V gene, CDR1 and CDR2 are SGHAT and FQNNGV. V lost 5 bases and J lost 14 bases, and the count of bases not matched to a germline gene is 8. The data were obtained in a study of blood T cell repertoires in COVID-19 (TCRdb year 2020). With regard to the full study: Recovered participants in ImmuneRACE Cohort 3 were defined as having two consecutive negative NP/OP PCR tests, clearance from a healthcare professional, or resolution of symptoms. The material from the prospective study consisted of cDNA or gDNA derived from T cells, B-cell-depleted T cells, or PBMCs. The dataset comprised deeply sampled blood TCRbeta repertoires from subjects exposed to, actively infected with, or recovered from COVID-19. Samples covering the acute and convalescent phases of COVID-19 were provided by collaborators in the United States, Italy and Spain. The repertoires were made available in a free public database intended to serve as a resource for research on the immune response to SARS-CoV-2. Where HLA class I and class II types were available, the types were taken from metadata supplied by the sample provider, not from assay-based typing. Nearly every sample came with metadata listing a de-identified subject ID, COVID-19 status, age in years and sex. The samples were drawn from two sources: the first 160 participants of the ongoing ImmuneRACE study, and 1,000 to 1,500 subjects contributed by 6 global collaborators.

Participants in the prospective study were enrolled through a virtual design, were aged roughly 18 to 100 years, and lived in 24 United States geographic areas. In the prospective study, cohorts were assigned on the basis of participant-reported clinical history obtained from a screening survey and a study questionnaire. In the prospective study, mobile phlebotomists collected whole blood, serum and a nasopharyngeal or oropharyngeal swab from each participant. Additional blood draws and questionnaires over an approximately 2-month period could optionally be provided by prospective study participants. Blood samples from the prospective study were shipped frozen or at room temperature prior to DNA extraction. The study at large found these results: The quantity of clinical and demographic metadata differed by source and by participant and was supplied without curation.

The immunoSEQ Assay, a bias-controlled multiplex PCR, was used to amplify TCRbeta CDR3 regions from genomic DNA. Per the source publication's procedure: The number of nucleated cells in each sample was estimated from the amplification of reference gene primers within the assay. To quantify the absolute abundance of each unique TCRbeta CDR3 rearrangement, sequence reads were collapsed and filtered. For each sample, productive Simpson clonality was calculated as the square root of Simpson's diversity index over productive rearrangements. This is the immuneACCESS table as TCRdb keeps it, with only in-frame sequences that have V and J called. A part of the clones is gone; compared with another copy, unresolved V genes explain less than half, and the rest is unexplained. The DNA gave D and trimming, while V, J and clone size come from that table. The sample includes 150,000 to 200,000 clones, with approximately 90% observed a single time. 20% to 25% of the sample lies in the top ten.

The chain links TRBV11-2 with TRBJ1-2; TRBD1 lines up with 7 middle nucleotides. The receptor was derived from a woman aged 40 to 50 in a cohort exposed to, infected with or recovered from COVID-19 (not recorded which). Input material: PBMCs or T cells enriched from blood (not recorded which). The CDR3 reads as follows: CASSGDRVNTF. The bases are TGTGCCAGCAGCGGAGACAGGGTAAATACCTTC.